This TCR beta chain was sequenced during a study of beta chain features in type 1 diabetes (dated by TCRdb to the late 2010s). Regarding the complete study: No differences in mean age, gender distribution, total cell number or subset yield were found between patients and healthy donors. The study compared the TCRB repertoires of sorted circulating CD4+ T cell subsets in recently diagnosed type 1 diabetes patients with those in matched healthy donors. A total of around 110,000,000 sorted cells were examined across all samples, and RNA yield correlated strongly with the number of cells per subset. Naive and central memory subsets were obtained from all 30 or so donors, but regulatory and stem cell-like memory subsets were isolated from only 8 patients and 8 healthy donors. Results the study describes overall, beyond this receptor: Type 1 diabetes patients showed a moderate but significant shortening of TCRB CDR3 length in all four CD4+ subsets. Patients with type 1 diabetes made fewer insertions and deleted more nucleotides at VDJ recombination sites, implying thymic rearrangement abnormalities. Naive, central memory and regulatory TCRB repertoires appeared to be more alike among patients than among healthy donors. Because cDNA was sequenced instead of genomic DNA, activated cells with high expression could be over-represented, although the groups did not differ in activation or CD3 levels. Because small numbers of individuals were included in the HLA sub-analyses, any influence of HLA type on TCRB rearrangement was left unresolved. Shorter templates might be favored by PCR, yet because patient and control samples were amplified and corrected together, any such skew would affect both groups equally.

This clone was found a few times. The antigen this receptor binds is unknown. No base qualities exist here, and no much larger clone lies one base off it. A single peripheral blood draw of approximately 110 mL on average was collected from each donor into heparinised tubes. Naive, central memory, regulatory and stem cell-like memory CD4+ T cells were sorted on a BD FACSAria II using a panel including CD45RO, CCR7, CD25, CD127, CD95 and CD27. Every sorted population had a purity above 95%. Right away, PBMCs were isolated by Lymphoprep density gradient centrifugation and were stained directly, with no culture step. To minimize batch effects, samples were stained and sorted in pairs, one healthy donor with one patient per experiment. V lost 6 bases and J lost 12 bases, and the count of bases not matched to a germline gene is 11. CDR1 and CDR2 are drawn from the germline V gene (reference sequence): MNHNY, SVGAGI. From cysteine to phenylalanine, the CDR3 is 13 amino acids long. The sequence is cut down to CDR3 DNA, 39 bases in frame from base 1.

The entire amount of isolated RNA was reverse transcribed using the High Capacity cDNA Reverse Transcription Kit, so the sequenced TCRB transcripts were expressed ones. Deep immunoSEQ sequencing was performed on naive, central memory and regulatory T cell samples, with an average of roughly 4 million total reads per sample. Sorted cells were lysed in RLT buffer and RNA was extracted with DNase-treated RNeasy Micro or Mini kits, depending on cell number. To prevent cross-contamination, each cell subset was processed individually, whereas patient and healthy donor samples were processed jointly. Using the immunoSEQ multiplex PCR, TCRB sequences were amplified from cDNA into 87-bp fragments spanning the CDR3 region. Amplicons were sequenced on the Illumina HiSeq platform. The paper's processing steps were these. PCR bias was corrected computationally using synthetic template baselines, and reads within Hamming distance 2 were collapsed, with unmergeable singletons discarded. Reads were aligned to IMGT to assign V, D and J genes, CDR3 length, and insertions or deletions at six rearrangement sites. Clonotype counts were normalized to sorted cell number within each subset before computing true diversity and Gini coefficients with the tcR R package. The overlap coefficient, calculated on TCRB nucleotide sequences, was used to measure repertoire sharing. Imported from immuneACCESS, the table was reduced by TCRdb to in-frame sequences with V and J called. These copies leave out some clones; in studies compared against another copy, an unresolved V gene accounts for under half, and the cause of the remainder is not known. D and trimming come from the DNA, and the V and J calls and clone size come from that table. The sample table contains hundreds of thousands of clones; only one count was recorded for roughly 8% of them. The top ten clones comprise around 0.45% of the sample.

This receptor chain uses TRBV6-6 and TRBJ1-2, with 9 bases in between that match TRBD1. The clonotype originates from a woman between 18 and 29 years old in good health. Sequenced material: central memory CD4+ T cells from blood. The DNA sequence reads TGTGCCAGCAGACTCGACCGGGACAGGGTTGACACCTTC. It translates to CASRLDRDRVDTF.